Shown below are 18 T cell receptor beta chains from a single sample sequenced in a study of blood T cells in healthy people across ages. Next came a second PCR, run for about 7 to 12 cycles, which used a sample-barcoded 5' primer along with a J-beta primer mix. TCRdb recomputed calls from the 5' RACE reads with MiXCR, one row per CDR3 protein. The sample shows roughly 1,100,000 distinct CDR3 sequences, approximately 26% of them seen only once. These data also featured in a second study, about T cells of mothers and their children.

Material: blood. The receptors come from a girl aged 2 to 9 in good health.

This chain links TRBV28 with TRBJ2-1, with 7 bases fitting TRBD2. Germline V lookup: CDR1 MDHEN, CDR2 SYDVKM. CDR3 length equals 16 residues. Trimming took 6 bases from V and 7 from J; bases not matched to a gene: 15. The CDR3 reads CASSKLGSGNGNEQFF. CDR3 nucleotides: TGTGCCAGCAGCAAGCTCGGGAGCGGGAACGGTAATGAGCAGTTCTTC.

The chain carries TRBV29-1 and TRBJ2-5; D might be TRBD1 (6 bases). The V gene's germline CDR1 is SQVTM and CDR2 ANQGSEA. Trimming removed 1 base from V and 5 bases from J, with 17 bases in between. CDR3 length: 15 amino acids. This CDR3 reads CSVEGSGAWEETQYF. The CDR3 nucleotides are TGCAGCGTTGAAGGGTCAGGGGCTTGGGAGGAGACCCAGTACTTC.

Comment on this clonotype: A junction end diverges from the germline sequence, so it may reflect a read error. The J gene is TRBJ1-6, the V gene TRBV9; D is ambiguous. The CDR3 spans 15 residues. Germline-derived CDR1 and CDR2 are SGDLS and YYNGEE. The CDR3: CASSVVGSLNSPLHF. The CDR3 nucleotides read TGTGCCAGCAGTGTAGTAGGCAGCTTGAATTCACCCCTCCACTTT.

The chain joins TRBV11-2 to TRBJ2-1; D gene unclear. From germline, CDR1 is SGHAT and CDR2 FQNNGV. The V end was cut by 0 bases, the J end by 10 bases, with 10 bases between. This CDR3 is 13 amino acids long. The CDR3 protein is CASSLEAYFEQFF. In DNA form, the CDR3 reads TGTGCCAGCAGCTTAGAAGCCTATTTCGAGCAGTTCTTC.

V gene TRBV7-3 combines with J gene TRBJ1-2, with 7 bases lining up with TRBD1. CDR3 length equals 15 residues. Germline trimming cut 5 bases from V and 6 bases from J; bases unmatched to any gene: 12. Germline V gene sequence: CDR1 SGHTA, CDR2 FQGTGA. CDR3 nucleotide sequence: TGTGCCAGCAGCCTCACAGGGGCCGCCATCAATGGCTACACCTTC. Encoded protein: CASSLTGAAINGYTF.

The gene calls are TRBV20-1 and TRBJ2-5; D possibly corresponds to TRBD2 (5 bases). V gave up 3 bases and J gave up 1 base, with 9 bases separating them. The CDR3 is made up of 13 amino acids. CDR1 and CDR2 from the germline V gene are DFQATT and SNEGSKA (reference sequence). This chain's CDR3 is CSASREPQETQYF. The CDR3 DNA reads TGCAGTGCTAGTAGGGAGCCCCAAGAGACCCAGTACTTC.

The sample holds a few counts of this clonotype. Since the CDR3 does not end with the conserved phenylalanine or tryptophan, this likely comes from a read error. This sequence joins TRBV2 and TRBJ2-5; D perhaps matches TRBD2 (5 bases). The J call is in doubt because the DNA end fits TRBJ2-1 better. The germline gives CDR1 SNHLY, CDR2 FYNNEI. The CDR3 covers 16 residues. This CDR3 reads CASSEARGKDYNEQFL. CDR3 DNA sequence: TGTGCCAGCAGTGAAGCGCGAGGGAAAGACTACAATGAGCAGTTCCTC.

The CDR3 DNA reads TGTGCCAGCAGTTTCGCCGACAGCTCCTACGAGCAGTACTTC. It specifies CASSFADSSYEQYF. J is TRBJ2-7 and V is TRBV27; D is possibly TRBD1 (5 bases). Germline V gene lookup returns CDR1 MNHEY and CDR2 SMNVEV (reference sequence). This CDR3 comprises 14 residues. V was shortened by 3 bases and J by 0 bases, with 9 bases between the two germline ends.

This clonotype has a handful of counts. This sequence joins TRBV6-5 and TRBJ2-5, with D unresolved. The last part of the DNA fits TRBJ2-1 better; the J call may be wrong. The CDR3 loop spans 12 amino acids. Germline CDR1 MNHEY, CDR2 SVGAGI. CDR3 amino acids: CASSSIGLQQFF. In DNA form, the CDR3 reads TGTGCCAGCAGCTCGATCGGGTTACAGCAGTTCTTC.

The chain is built from TRBV7-9 and TRBJ1-4; 10 nucleotides match TRBD1. The CDR3 is made up of 16 amino acids. CDR1 SEHNR and CDR2 FQNEAQ come from the germline V gene (reference sequence). Unmatched junction bases numbered 10, after V lost 5 bases and J lost 7 bases. The CDR3 bases are TGTGCCAGCAGCGATAGGGGCCGGGACAGGGGTGAAAAACTGTTTTTT. It is translated as CASSDRGRDRGEKLFF.

This clonotype has a handful of counts. The chain joins TRBV25-1 to TRBJ1-2, with D hard to call. The CDR3 runs to 13 residues. Trimming stripped 4 bases from V and 8 bases from J, with 14 bases between. Germline V gene data show CDR1 as MGHDK and CDR2 as SYGVNS. The DNA for the CDR3 is TGTGCCAGCAGTGGTGTTCTTCATGGGGGCTACACCTTC. Its translation is CASSGVLHGGYTF.

V gene TRBV5-4 combines with J gene TRBJ2-5; no clear D gene. Germline V gene data show CDR1 as SGHNT and CDR2 as YYREEE (reference sequence). The CDR3 loop spans 15 amino acids. Trimming removed 0 bases at V and 2 bases at J, with 11 bases between. The CDR3 region is CASSLVGTLQETQYF. CDR3 coding DNA: TGTGCCAGCAGCTTGGTCGGCACCTTACAAGAGACCCAGTACTTC. The full variable domain, completed using reference TRBV5-4 and TRBJ2-5, is ETGVTQSPTHLIKTRGQQVTLRCSSQSGHNTVSWYQQALGQGPQFIFQYYREEENGRGNFPPRFSGLQFPNYSSELNVNALELDDSALYLCASSLVGTLQETQYFGPGTRLLVL.

This clonotype was observed a handful of times. This rearrangement joins TRBV6-5 to TRBJ1-4; tentative D call: TRBD1 (5 bases). Germline CDR1 is MNHEY and CDR2 is SVGAGI. Trimming took off 4 bases at V and 8 bases at J, with 17 bases between the two ends. The CDR3 is made up of 15 amino acids. The CDR3 region is CASSSNRNEAEKLFF. In DNA form, the CDR3 reads TGTGCCAGCAGTTCGAACAGGAACGAGGCCGAAAAACTGTTTTTT.

The rearrangement joins TRBV20-1 to TRBJ2-7, with TRBD2 identical over 12 bases. Germline V CDR1 and CDR2: DFQATT, SNEGSKA (reference sequence). V shed 3 bases and J 6 bases; nucleotides not matched to a gene: 12. CDR3 length: 16 amino acids. The CDR3 coding sequence is TGCAGTGCTAGCACCGGTTCTAGCGGGAGGGCGATCGAGCAGTACTTC. Translating it yields CSASTGSSGRAIEQYF.

The chain couples TRBV10-3 to TRBJ2-1; 8 bases match TRBD1. Germline V gene data show CDR1 as ENHRY and CDR2 as SYGVKD. V shed 5 bases and J 7 bases; nucleotides not matched to a gene: 7. The CDR3 totals 14 residues. The CDR3 protein is CAISSQGAYNEQFF. CDR3 DNA sequence: TGTGCCATCAGTTCCCAGGGGGCGTATAATGAGCAGTTCTTC.

This clonotype came up many times. Here the CDR3 reads CASSLDRTRNTIYF. The CDR3 coding sequence is TGTGCCAGCAGCTTGGACAGGACTAGAAACACCATATATTTT. V usage is TRBV7-8 and J usage is TRBJ1-3; 7 nucleotides match TRBD1. This CDR3 has 14 amino acids. Germline CDR1 reads SGHVS; CDR2 reads FQNEAQ. J was trimmed by 5 bases and V by 3 bases; bases with no gene match: 4.

V usage is TRBV7-2 and J usage is TRBJ1-2; 10 bases are shared with TRBD1. The CDR3 has 13 amino acids. Germline CDR1 and CDR2: SGHTA and FQGNSA. The V segment lost 4 bases and the J segment 7 bases; nucleotides outside the gene matches: 3. The CDR3: CASSSWDRGGYTF. DNA for the CDR3: TGTGCCAGCAGCTCATGGGACAGGGGTGGCTACACCTTC.

The chain combines TRBV29-1 with TRBJ1-5; a weak D match, TRBD1 (6 bases). Trimming stripped 4 bases from V and 0 bases from J, with 13 bases between. The CDR3 has 15 residues. Germline V gives CDR1 SQVTM, CDR2 ANQGSEA. As DNA, the CDR3 is TGCAGCGTTGCGGACAGAGGGGGTAGCAATCAGCCCCAGCATTTT. This sequence encodes CSVADRGGSNQPQHF.